This entry describes one T cell receptor beta chain. Primers: 60 Vbeta forward and 13 Jbeta reverse. Profiling relied on immunoSEQ multiplex PCR, and the TCRdb table lists in-frame clones only, not all of them. Among 150,000 or so clones listed, around three quarters were seen once. This record belongs to a study of cytomegalovirus exposure and HLA in healthy donors. CDR1 MNHEY and CDR2 SVGAGI come from the germline V gene. The CDR3 sequence is 14 residues long. V lost 4 bases and J lost 5; bases outside the gene matches: 7. The sequenced sample consisted of PBMCs. The origin of this receptor is a middle-aged man in good health and CMV-seropositive. The V and J genes are TRBV6-5 and TRBJ1-1, with 7 bases identical to TRBD1. The CDR3 loop is CASSSGQPGTEAFF. The CDR3 DNA is TGTGCCAGCAGTTCGGGACAGCCAGGGACTGAAGCTTTCTTT.